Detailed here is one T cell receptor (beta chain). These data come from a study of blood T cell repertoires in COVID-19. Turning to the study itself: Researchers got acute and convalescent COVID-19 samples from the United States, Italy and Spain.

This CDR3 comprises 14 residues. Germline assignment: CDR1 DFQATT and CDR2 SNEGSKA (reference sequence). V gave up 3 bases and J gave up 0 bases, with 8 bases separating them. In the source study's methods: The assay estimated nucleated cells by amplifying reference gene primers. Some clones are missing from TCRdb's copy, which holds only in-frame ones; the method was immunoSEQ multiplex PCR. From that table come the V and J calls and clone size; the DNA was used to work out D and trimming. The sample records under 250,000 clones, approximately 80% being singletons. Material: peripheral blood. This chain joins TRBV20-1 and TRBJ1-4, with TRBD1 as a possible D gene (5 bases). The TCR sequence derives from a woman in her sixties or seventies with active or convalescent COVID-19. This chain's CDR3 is CSASSTATNEKLFF. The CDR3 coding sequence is TGCAGTGCTAGTTCGACAGCAACTAATGAAAAACTGTTTTTT.